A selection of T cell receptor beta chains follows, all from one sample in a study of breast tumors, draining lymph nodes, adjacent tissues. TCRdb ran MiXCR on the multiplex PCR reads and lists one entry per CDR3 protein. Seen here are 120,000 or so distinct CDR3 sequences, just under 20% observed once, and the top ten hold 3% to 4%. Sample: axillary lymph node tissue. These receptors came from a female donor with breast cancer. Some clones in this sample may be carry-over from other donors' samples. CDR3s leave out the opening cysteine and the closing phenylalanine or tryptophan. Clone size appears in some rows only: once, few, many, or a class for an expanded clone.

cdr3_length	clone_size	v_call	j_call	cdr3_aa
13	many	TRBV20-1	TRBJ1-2	SARFLSRSNYGYT
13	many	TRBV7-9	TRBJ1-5	ASSLGLAGTQPQH
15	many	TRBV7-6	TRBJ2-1	ASSLRLAGGPMNEQF
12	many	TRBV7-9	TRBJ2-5	ASSFGLAQETQY
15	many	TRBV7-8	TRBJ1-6	ASSTRLGGGYNSPLH
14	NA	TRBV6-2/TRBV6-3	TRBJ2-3	ASSRHSGTSTDTQY
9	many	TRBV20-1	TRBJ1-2	SARIIYGYT
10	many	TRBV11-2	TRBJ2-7	ASSASLGEQY
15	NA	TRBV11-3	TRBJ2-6	ASSLGRGGRGANVLT
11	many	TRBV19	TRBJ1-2	ASSIVPPYGYT
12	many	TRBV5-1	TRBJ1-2	ASSHGQATYGYT
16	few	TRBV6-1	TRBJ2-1	ASSARVPGLSLYNEQF
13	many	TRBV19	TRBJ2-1	ASSMVGQGLDEQF
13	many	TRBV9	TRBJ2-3	ASSVDGIDTDTQY
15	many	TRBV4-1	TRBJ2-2	ASSQIPGTRDGGELF
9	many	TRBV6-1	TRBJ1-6	ASSDNSPLH
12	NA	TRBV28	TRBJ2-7	ASSFWNGSDEQY
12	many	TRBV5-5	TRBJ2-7	ASSFGGESYEQY
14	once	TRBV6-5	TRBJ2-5	ASQVYPRVAGETQY
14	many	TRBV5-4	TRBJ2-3	ASSLGDNLSTDTQY
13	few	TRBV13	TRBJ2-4	ASSFGRQAKNIQY
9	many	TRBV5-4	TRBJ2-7	ASSSNYEQY
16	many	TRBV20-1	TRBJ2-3	SARPYPRLARFTDTQY
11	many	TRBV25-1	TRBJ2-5	ASSQGLPETQY
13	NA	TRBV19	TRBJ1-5	ASSDQGALGQPQH
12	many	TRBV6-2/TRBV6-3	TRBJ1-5	ATQTGQGGQPQH
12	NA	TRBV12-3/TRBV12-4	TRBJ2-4	ASSFGGTKNIQY
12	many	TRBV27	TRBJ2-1	ASSLLGSNNEQF
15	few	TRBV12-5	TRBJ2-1	ASGLNLRTSSRHEQF
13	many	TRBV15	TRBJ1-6	ATSRDRGFSSPLH
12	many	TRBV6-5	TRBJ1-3	ASRTGQLGNTIY
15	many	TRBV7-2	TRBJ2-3	ASSLALIAIGRDTQY
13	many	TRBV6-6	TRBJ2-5	ASSYRDRVLETQY
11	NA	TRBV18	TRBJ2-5	ASSPLITETQY
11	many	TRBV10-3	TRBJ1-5	AIAWESNQPQH
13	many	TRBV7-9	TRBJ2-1	ASSSPSGSYNEQF
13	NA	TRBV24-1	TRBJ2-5	ATSGSRMGQETQY
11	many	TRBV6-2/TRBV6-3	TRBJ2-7	ASLDPPSYEQY
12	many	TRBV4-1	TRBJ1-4	ASSQGQINEKLF
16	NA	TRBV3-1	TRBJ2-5	ASSHEVSGRARGKTQY
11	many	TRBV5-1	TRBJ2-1	ASSLRRNNEQF
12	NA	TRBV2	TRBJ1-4	ASSEGGLVGKLF
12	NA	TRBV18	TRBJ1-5	ASSTTGGQQPQH
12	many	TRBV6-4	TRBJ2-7	ASSGLRGAYEQY
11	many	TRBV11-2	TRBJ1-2	ASSTGTGYGYT
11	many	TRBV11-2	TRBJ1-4	ASSLDQRGKLF
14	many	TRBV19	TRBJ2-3	ASQSLRGGASDTQY
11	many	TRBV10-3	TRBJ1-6	AISAEPNSPLH
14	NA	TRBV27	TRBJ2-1	AGTVSLLTRYNEQF